This T cell receptor (beta chain) was identified in a study of T cell changes during pregnancy in multiple sclerosis. The V gene's germline CDR1 is SGHTS and CDR2 YDEGEE. The CDR3 runs 16 residues. Trimming removed 4 bases at V and 2 bases at J, with 18 bases between. Clones were read by immunoSEQ multiplex PCR, and TCRdb kept only the in-frame ones, dropping some. The sample lists about 38,000 clones, 80% to 95% seen once, with under 0.45% in the top ten. This TCR was recovered from a female donor in good health, enrolled as a control in a pregnancy study. The genes are TRBV5-8 and TRBJ1-2; D may be TRBD1 (6 bases). Sequencing used CD4+ T cells from peripheral blood mononuclear cells, obtained after pregnancy. The CDR3 nucleotides read TGTGCCAGCAGCCCTGGGTACAGGGCTAACAACTATGGCTACACCTTC. Translation gives CASSPGYRANNYGYTF.